The source of this TCR beta chain is a study of T cell responses to AZD1222 COVID-19 vaccine (dated by TCRdb to the early 2020s). Background for the entire study: Because spike-specific TCR depth and breadth did not differ between the two schedules, AZD1222 recipients who got a second dose at roughly 4 weeks were pooled with those who got a second dose at roughly 12 weeks. TCR sequencing was performed for about 240 trial participants, of whom some 200 were given two doses of AZD1222 and around 25 were given two doses of MenACWY control vaccine. Trial participants were enrolled by age into subgroups of 18-55, 56-69 and 70-plus years, and roughly 150, 30 and 60 TCR-sequenced participants, respectively, were included in these subgroups. Broad study findings and their caveats: Because no day 14 peak-response samples were available, repertoires were characterized only after the peak T cell response. After two AZD1222 doses, both the breadth and the depth of spike-specific TCRs were significantly higher than at day 0 and than in MenACWY recipients. Conclusions about previously exposed vaccinees are limited because only a handful of AZD1222 recipients were SARS-CoV-2 seropositive at baseline. In the small 56-69-year group, the increase in depth fell short of significance, most likely because of low power. Reportedly, close to half of the unique spike-specific TCRs recognized epitopes lying outside the regions that are mutated in the B.1.351 and B.1.1.7 variants. CD4 TCRs associated with the vaccine covered the entire spike protein, and the dominant responses were in regions 160-218 and 743-854. Participants were mostly white British and included more females than males, and it was suggested by the authors that clonal diversity may have been underestimated.

This clone was detected only once. Its antigen has not been determined. The record has no base qualities; no much larger clone is one base away. The CDR3 regions of human TCRbeta chains were analyzed by immunosequencing. From the authors' description of their analysis: TCRs in the repertoires were compared against a reference library of SARS-CoV-2-specific TCRs that had been generated with the MIRA antigen-specificity platform. Breadth meant the fraction of unique TCRs that were SARS-CoV-2-associated, whereas depth meant the fraction of total T cells that were SARS-CoV-2-associated. Using the MIRA data, each spike-specific TCR was assigned both to the spike region to which the TCR was reactive and to a CD4 or CD8 class. Log10-transformed breadth and depth values were compared by one-way ANOVA with Sidak's multiple comparisons tests. TCRdb stores this immuneACCESS table with in-frame sequences only. Part of the clones is absent; in the studies checked, under half of the shortfall reflects unresolved V genes, and no reason is known for the rest. The V and J calls and clone size come from that table; D and trimming were worked out from the DNA. The sample records over 120,000 clones, around 91% of which are singletons. In total, the top ten clones hold about 1.5% of the sample.

In light of the paper, this sample's time point label describes: baseline before first vaccination. Vaccinee samples came from UK trials COV001 and COV002, including a single-blind randomized controlled phase 2/3 trial of AZD1222 (ChAdOx1 nCoV-19) in healthy adults. Trial participant PBMC samples were collected at day 0 and day 28 after the second dose for TCRbeta chain sequencing. The CDR3 contains 17 residues, cysteine and phenylalanine counted. Only the CDR3 DNA is retained, 51 bases long and in frame from the first base. The germline V gene sets CDR1 to SGDLS and CDR2 to YYNGEE. Unmatched junction bases come to 7, with V trimmed by 2 bases and J by 0 bases.

Sequenced here: peripheral blood, sampled on day 0 of AZD1222 vaccination. The sequence derives from an adult in good health. The sequence is built from TRBV9 and TRBJ2-2; TRBD2 lines up with 7 middle nucleotides. The DNA sequence is given as TGTGCCAGCAGCGTCCCGAGACTAGCCGCGAACACCGGGGAGCTGTTTTTT. Translated, this gives CASSVPRLAANTGELFF. With the portions outside the CDR3 filled from the reference TRBV9 and TRBJ2-2 genes, the complete variable region becomes DSGVTQTPKHLITATGQRVTLRCSPRSGDLSVYWYQQSLDQGLQFLIQYYNGEERAKGNILERFSAQQFPDLHSELNLSSLELGDSALYFCASSVPRLAANTGELFFGEGSRLTVL.